This T cell receptor (beta chain) came from a study of T cell repertoires in cytomegalovirus infection. V was clipped by 3 bases and J by 4 bases, with 21 bases between them. Germline V gene lookup returns CDR1 LNHDA and CDR2 SQIVND (reference sequence). The CDR3 consists of 17 residues. TCRdb re-called the reads through MiXCR, storing one row per CDR3 protein. The sample includes some 350,000 distinct CDR3 sequences, about 35% seen only once; the top ten take approximately 15%. This clonotype has more than one count but fewer than ten. Antigen specificity is unknown. Study-level points and caveats: Summed public TCR beta family frequency identified CMV carriers bearing the relevant HLA.

The V call is TRBV19, the J call TRBJ2-5; tentatively, D is TRBD2 (7 bases). The sample consisted of cultured PBMCs, taken from culture after CMV antigen stimulation. This clonotype originated in a human donor in good health (CMV status not recorded). Some clones in this sample may be carry-over from other donors' samples. CDR3 sequence (DNA): TGTGCCAGTAGTATGGTGGGGGGGCGGGTGAGAGGAGAGACCCAGTACTTC. Its translation: CASSMVGGRVRGETQYF. The whole variable domain, remainder taken from reference TRBV19 and TRBJ2-5, is DGGITQSPKYLFRKEGQNVTLSCEQNLNHDAMYWYRQDPGQGLRLIYYSQIVNDFQKGDIAEGYSVSREKKESFPLTVTSAQKNPTAFYLCASSMVGGRVRGETQYFGPGTRLLVL.